This T cell receptor beta chain was recovered during a study of blood T cell repertoires in COVID-19. Study-wide context: Researchers got acute and convalescent COVID-19 samples from the United States, Italy and Spain. The cDNA or gDNA used as material had been derived from T cells, B-cell-depleted T cells, or PBMCs.

Per the original data handling: Amplified reference gene primers provided the basis for estimating nucleated cell counts. This table comes from immunoSEQ multiplex PCR, and its TCRdb copy is limited to in-frame clones, with some not included. The D gene and trimming were derived from the DNA, and the V and J assignments and clone size from that table. The repertoire holds about 210,000 clones, with about 80% as singletons. This receptor was obtained from a woman aged 40 to 55 with active or convalescent COVID-19. Sample: peripheral blood.

The CDR3 sequence: CASSVVGQGRGEAFF. CDR3 nucleotide sequence: TGTGCCAGCAGCGTAGTAGGGCAGGGGAGAGGTGAAGCTTTCTTT. The chain links TRBV9 to TRBJ1-1, with a tentative D call TRBD1 (6 bases). The V end was cut by 0 bases, the J end by 7 bases, with 16 bases between. CDR1 is SGDLS, CDR2 YYNGEE, per germline. The CDR3 has 15 residues. Supplemented by reference TRBV9 and TRBJ1-1, the full variable domain reads DSGVTQTPKHLITATGQRVTLRCSPRSGDLSVYWYQQSLDQGLQFLIQYYNGEERAKGNILERFSAQQFPDLHSELNLSSLELGDSALYFCASSVVGQGRGEAFFGQGTRLTVV.